Listed below are T cell receptor beta chains from one sample, sequenced in a study of T cells in Graves' hyperthyroidism and ophthalmopathy. MiXCR, run by TCRdb on the multiplex PCR reads, gives a single entry per CDR3 protein. Of 600,000 or so distinct CDR3 sequences in the sample, 15% to 20% were seen once. The specimen was blood. The receptor set was obtained from a woman between 25 and 40 years old with Graves' hyperthyroidism. Both conserved end residues are part of each CDR3. The order of the fields is J gene, V gene, D gene, clone size, CDR3 DNA, CDR3 protein. D genes are given only for firm matches. Clone sizes are given selectively: once, few, many, or a class where the clone is expanded.

j_gene: TRBJ2-2; v_gene: TRBV14; d_gene: TRBD2; abundance: -; CDR3nt: TGTGCCAGCAGCCAATCTAAGCGGGAGACCAATACCGGGGAGCTGTTTTTT; CDR3aa: CASSQSKRETNTGELFF
j_gene: TRBJ1-2; v_gene: TRBV30; d_gene: -; abundance: few; CDR3nt: TGTGCCTGGAGTGGGGTGGCTGGCTACACCTTC; CDR3aa: CAWSGVAGYTF
j_gene: TRBJ2-4; v_gene: TRBV9; d_gene: -; abundance: -; CDR3nt: TGTGCCAGCAGCGCCGGGACGTCTAAAGCCAAAAACATTCAGTACTTC; CDR3aa: CASSAGTSKAKNIQYF
j_gene: TRBJ2-1; v_gene: TRBV28; d_gene: TRBD2; abundance: few; CDR3nt: TGTGCCAGCAGTGCCCCCGGGACTAGCGGGAGTAATGAGCAGTTCTTC; CDR3aa: CASSAPGTSGSNEQFF
j_gene: TRBJ1-5; v_gene: TRBV6-2/TRBV6-3; d_gene: -; abundance: -; CDR3nt: TGTGCCAGTTGGGTCGGGGAGACTCGGCCCCAGCATTTT; CDR3aa: CASWVGETRPQHF
j_gene: TRBJ2-3; v_gene: TRBV24-1; d_gene: TRBD1; abundance: few; CDR3nt: TGTGCCACCAGTGATTCCGGGACAGGGGACACAGATACGCAGTATTTT; CDR3aa: CATSDSGTGDTDTQYF
j_gene: TRBJ2-2; v_gene: TRBV27; d_gene: TRBD2; abundance: -; CDR3nt: TGTGCCAGCAGTTTTGAGCGGGAAGGGACCGGGGAGCTGTTTTTT; CDR3aa: CASSFEREGTGELFF
j_gene: TRBJ1-4; v_gene: TRBV6-9; d_gene: TRBD1; abundance: -; CDR3nt: TGTGCCAGCAGTTATTTCACAACAGGGGTGTTTTTT; CDR3aa: CASSYFTTGVFF
j_gene: TRBJ2-2; v_gene: TRBV20-1; d_gene: -; abundance: -; CDR3nt: TGCAGTGCCCTCAGGGCAGACACCGGGGAGCTGTTTTTT; CDR3aa: CSALRADTGELFF
j_gene: TRBJ1-3; v_gene: TRBV9; d_gene: -; abundance: -; CDR3nt: TGTGCCAGCAGCGGTACTTCCAGGAACTCTGGAAACACCATATATTTT; CDR3aa: CASSGTSRNSGNTIYF
j_gene: TRBJ2-2; v_gene: TRBV2; d_gene: -; abundance: -; CDR3nt: TGTGCCGGCCAACGGGACGGGGAGCTGTTTTTT; CDR3aa: CAGQRDGELFF
j_gene: TRBJ1-1; v_gene: TRBV28; d_gene: -; abundance: many; CDR3nt: TGTGCCAGCAGTTTGGTAGGCTCCGGAGGGAGCACTGAAGCTTTCTTT; CDR3aa: CASSLVGSGGSTEAFF
j_gene: TRBJ1-1; v_gene: TRBV5-6; d_gene: -; abundance: many; CDR3nt: TGTGCCAGCAGCTTTGGTACGGGGGGCACTGAAGCTTTCTTT; CDR3aa: CASSFGTGGTEAFF
j_gene: TRBJ1-4; v_gene: TRBV9; d_gene: -; abundance: few; CDR3nt: TGTGCCAGCAGCTTCGGCGGGACGGGGTCTAATGAAAAACTGTTTTTT; CDR3aa: CASSFGGTGSNEKLFF
j_gene: TRBJ2-7; v_gene: TRBV3-1; d_gene: TRBD2; abundance: few; CDR3nt: TGTGCCAGCAGACCCGGGGGGGTTGCCGAGCAGTACTTC; CDR3aa: CASRPGGVAEQYF
j_gene: TRBJ2-7; v_gene: TRBV6-1; d_gene: -; abundance: many; CDR3nt: TGTGCCACCAACCCGTGGGGGGCGACCCACGAGCAGTACTTC; CDR3aa: CATNPWGATHEQYF
j_gene: TRBJ2-1; v_gene: TRBV5-1; d_gene: TRBD1; abundance: many; CDR3nt: TGCGCCAGCAGCTTGGTAAAGACAGGGATCAATGAGCAGTTCTTC; CDR3aa: CASSLVKTGINEQFF
j_gene: TRBJ1-1; v_gene: TRBV7-9; d_gene: -; abundance: many; CDR3nt: TGTGCCAGCAGCTCAGTAGGCGCTGAAGCTTTCTTT; CDR3aa: CASSSVGAEAFF
j_gene: TRBJ1-1; v_gene: TRBV7-8; d_gene: TRBD1; abundance: few; CDR3nt: TGTGCCAGCAGCTTACTTCGGACAGGAGCGAACACTGAAGCTTTCTTT; CDR3aa: CASSLLRTGANTEAFF
j_gene: TRBJ2-7; v_gene: TRBV6-1; d_gene: TRBD2; abundance: few; CDR3nt: TGTGCCAGCAGTTTGGTTTATTCGACTAGCGGCTACGAGCAGTACTTC; CDR3aa: CASSLVYSTSGYEQYF
j_gene: TRBJ2-2; v_gene: TRBV18; d_gene: -; abundance: few; CDR3nt: TGTGCCAGCTCACCACCTAATGGAAACACCGGGGAGCTGTTTTTT; CDR3aa: CASSPPNGNTGELFF
j_gene: TRBJ2-1; v_gene: TRBV7-9; d_gene: TRBD2; abundance: -; CDR3nt: TGTGCCAGCAGCTTAGGATACTTTAGCGGGACGATCTACAATGAGCAGTTCTTC; CDR3aa: CASSLGYFSGTIYNEQFF
j_gene: TRBJ2-7; v_gene: TRBV18; d_gene: TRBD1; abundance: many; CDR3nt: TGTGCCAGCTCACGGGGGACAGACTACGAGCAGTACTTC; CDR3aa: CASSRGTDYEQYF
j_gene: TRBJ2-7; v_gene: TRBV20-1; d_gene: TRBD1; abundance: -; CDR3nt: TGCAGTGCTAGAACTCTAGACAGGGCCCTTATTTTCGAGCAGTACTTC; CDR3aa: CSARTLDRALIFEQYF
j_gene: TRBJ1-5; v_gene: TRBV20-1; d_gene: -; abundance: -; CDR3nt: TGCAGTGCTAGGGTGGTCCTCAGCAATCAGCCCCAGCATTTT; CDR3aa: CSARVVLSNQPQHF
j_gene: TRBJ2-5; v_gene: TRBV4-1; d_gene: TRBD1; abundance: -; CDR3nt: TGCGCCAGCAGCCAAGATCGGGACAGGGTGGTGTACTTC; CDR3aa: CASSQDRDRVVYF
j_gene: TRBJ1-2; v_gene: TRBV5-1; d_gene: -; abundance: -; CDR3nt: TGCGCCAGCAGCTCAACCGGGACGATAGATGGCTACACCTTC; CDR3aa: CASSSTGTIDGYTF
j_gene: TRBJ2-2; v_gene: TRBV6-1; d_gene: -; abundance: -; CDR3nt: TGTGCCAGCAGCTATCTGGGTTACGGGCGCGGCACCGGGGAGCTGTTTTTT; CDR3aa: CASSYLGYGRGTGELFF
j_gene: TRBJ1-3; v_gene: TRBV19; d_gene: -; abundance: few; CDR3nt: TGTGCCAGTAGTTGGGGCTCTGGAAACACCATATATTTT; CDR3aa: CASSWGSGNTIYF
j_gene: TRBJ2-5; v_gene: TRBV7-8; d_gene: -; abundance: few; CDR3nt: TGTGCCAGCAGCTTAGCTGTGACTACATCACAAGAGACCCAGTACTTC; CDR3aa: CASSLAVTTSQETQYF
j_gene: TRBJ1-5; v_gene: TRBV10-3; d_gene: -; abundance: many; CDR3nt: TGTGCCATCAGTGACAGGAGTGGGGAGCCCCAGCATTTT; CDR3aa: CAISDRSGEPQHF
j_gene: TRBJ2-3; v_gene: TRBV7-9; d_gene: TRBD2; abundance: many; CDR3nt: TGTGCCAGCAGCCCCTTGATCGCGGGAGGGACAGATACGCAGTATTTT; CDR3aa: CASSPLIAGGTDTQYF
j_gene: TRBJ2-3; v_gene: TRBV7-2; d_gene: TRBD2; abundance: -; CDR3nt: TGTGCCAGCAGCCCCAGGGGGGTAGCGGGAGGGTCCTCTAGCACAGATACGCAGTATTTT; CDR3aa: CASSPRGVAGGSSSTDTQYF
j_gene: TRBJ2-7; v_gene: TRBV6-1; d_gene: TRBD2; abundance: few; CDR3nt: TGTGCCAGCAGGGGGGCTAGCGGGAGGGCCCACGAGCAGTACTTC; CDR3aa: CASRGASGRAHEQYF
j_gene: TRBJ2-1; v_gene: TRBV28; d_gene: -; abundance: many; CDR3nt: TGTGCCAGCGACCGGAGGGCCAGCTACAATGAGCAGTTCTTC; CDR3aa: CASDRRASYNEQFF
j_gene: TRBJ2-5; v_gene: TRBV29-1; d_gene: -; abundance: -; CDR3nt: TGCAGCGTTGGACGGGGTGGTCAAGAGACCCAGTACTTC; CDR3aa: CSVGRGGQETQYF
j_gene: TRBJ1-5; v_gene: TRBV19; d_gene: -; abundance: -; CDR3nt: TGTGCCACCACACGGGGACCGCCCCAGCATTTT; CDR3aa: CATTRGPPQHF
j_gene: TRBJ2-1; v_gene: TRBV7-2; d_gene: -; abundance: many; CDR3nt: TGTGCCAGCAGCAAAGGAGGGGGGGGTCGCAATGAGCAGTTCTTC; CDR3aa: CASSKGGGGRNEQFF
j_gene: TRBJ2-1; v_gene: TRBV7-8; d_gene: -; abundance: few; CDR3nt: TGTGCCAGCAGCTTACAGGGAAGGAATGAGCAGTTCTTC; CDR3aa: CASSLQGRNEQFF
j_gene: TRBJ1-6; v_gene: TRBV28; d_gene: -; abundance: many; CDR3nt: TGTGCCAGCAGCCTCGGGACCGAGTATAATTCACCCCTCCACTTT; CDR3aa: CASSLGTEYNSPLHF
j_gene: TRBJ2-2; v_gene: TRBV5-1; d_gene: TRBD2; abundance: -; CDR3nt: TGCGCCAGCAGCCGGGGACTAGCGGGAGTCACCGGGGAGCTGTTTTTT; CDR3aa: CASSRGLAGVTGELFF
j_gene: TRBJ1-2; v_gene: TRBV28; d_gene: -; abundance: many; CDR3nt: TGTGCCAGCAGACAACAGCCAAACTATGGCTACACCTTC; CDR3aa: CASRQQPNYGYTF
j_gene: TRBJ2-7; v_gene: TRBV2; d_gene: -; abundance: many; CDR3nt: TGTGCCAGCACGGGTTTACGGTCCTACGAGCAGTACTTC; CDR3aa: CASTGLRSYEQYF
j_gene: TRBJ2-2; v_gene: TRBV5-5; d_gene: -; abundance: -; CDR3nt: TGTGCCAGCAGCCCCCGAATATTACCCGGGGAGCTGTTTTTT; CDR3aa: CASSPRILPGELFF
j_gene: TRBJ2-3; v_gene: TRBV20-1; d_gene: -; abundance: many; CDR3nt: TGCAGTGGACTCCGGCCTGGAGATACGCAGTATTTT; CDR3aa: CSGLRPGDTQYF
j_gene: TRBJ2-6; v_gene: TRBV2; d_gene: TRBD2; abundance: -; CDR3nt: TGTGCCAGCGTAGCGGGGCGTTTCTCTGGGGCCAACGTCCTGACTTTC; CDR3aa: CASVAGRFSGANVLTF
j_gene: TRBJ2-1; v_gene: TRBV9; d_gene: -; abundance: -; CDR3nt: TGTGCCAGCAGCGTAAGGAGGGGGCCACTGGACGGGAGTTCCCCCAATGAGCAGTTCTTC; CDR3aa: CASSVRRGPLDGSSPNEQFF
j_gene: TRBJ2-1; v_gene: TRBV6-2/TRBV6-3; d_gene: TRBD2; abundance: many; CDR3nt: TGTGCCAGCAGTTACGGCCTAGCGGGGAGCAATGAGCAGTTCTTC; CDR3aa: CASSYGLAGSNEQFF
j_gene: TRBJ2-7; v_gene: TRBV7-2; d_gene: TRBD2; abundance: -; CDR3nt: TGTGCCAGCAGCTTAACGGGAGGCTCCTACGAGCGGTACTTC; CDR3aa: CASSLTGGSYERYF
j_gene: TRBJ2-5; v_gene: TRBV7-2; d_gene: TRBD2; abundance: few; CDR3nt: TGTGCCAGCAGCTTAACTGGCCACCGGGGGCCGGCGGGGGGCCAAGAGACCCAGTACTTC; CDR3aa: CASSLTGHRGPAGGQETQYF
j_gene: TRBJ2-7; v_gene: TRBV12-3/TRBV12-4; d_gene: -; abundance: -; CDR3nt: TGTGCCAGCAGCTCGGGACTTATCTCCTACGGGCAGTACTTC; CDR3aa: CASSSGLISYGQYF
j_gene: TRBJ1-4; v_gene: TRBV27; d_gene: -; abundance: few; CDR3nt: TGTGCCAGCAGGGGGATCGCAACTAATGAAAAACTGTTTTTT; CDR3aa: CASRGIATNEKLFF
j_gene: TRBJ2-3; v_gene: TRBV2; d_gene: -; abundance: many; CDR3nt: TGTGCCAGCAAGAGGGTAGGAGGGGCAGATACGCAGTATTTT; CDR3aa: CASKRVGGADTQYF
j_gene: TRBJ2-7; v_gene: TRBV30; d_gene: -; abundance: many; CDR3nt: TGTGCCTGGAGTGTTGGGCGGGACAGCGAGCAGTACTTC; CDR3aa: CAWSVGRDSEQYF
j_gene: TRBJ2-2; v_gene: TRBV2; d_gene: TRBD2; abundance: many; CDR3nt: TGTGCCAGCAGCTGGACCGGGACTAGCAACGCCGGGGAGCTGTTTTTT; CDR3aa: CASSWTGTSNAGELFF
j_gene: TRBJ2-5; v_gene: TRBV4-2; d_gene: TRBD1; abundance: -; CDR3nt: TGTGCCAGCAGCTTTGACAGGGAAACCCAAGAGACCCAGTACTTC; CDR3aa: CASSFDRETQETQYF
j_gene: TRBJ2-3; v_gene: TRBV20-1; d_gene: TRBD1; abundance: few; CDR3nt: TGCAGTGCCCTGACAGGGTACGGCACAGATACGCAGTATTTT; CDR3aa: CSALTGYGTDTQYF
j_gene: TRBJ2-2; v_gene: TRBV4-1; d_gene: TRBD2; abundance: -; CDR3nt: TGCGCCAGCAGCCACCCGGGGGGAGACGGGGAGCTGTTTTTT; CDR3aa: CASSHPGGDGELFF
j_gene: TRBJ2-3; v_gene: TRBV7-2; d_gene: -; abundance: many; CDR3nt: TGTGCCAGCAGCTCCCGAAACACAGATACGCAGTATTTT; CDR3aa: CASSSRNTDTQYF